This T cell receptor (beta chain) came from a study of cytomegalovirus exposure and HLA in healthy donors. This CDR3 region has 14 residues. CDR1 and CDR2 (germline): GTSNPN, SVGIG (reference sequence). V dropped 5 bases and J dropped 5; count of bases not matched to a gene: 9. The PCR contained 60 Vbeta and 13 Jbeta primers. The repertoire was sequenced with immunoSEQ multiplex PCR; TCRdb's copy has only in-frame clones and lacks some. The sample lists more than 50,000 clones, 55% to 85% occurring once. Details on this clone: The target antigen is unknown.

Study-wide findings and caveats: The only immune exposure information that was available was CMV serostatus. Per a prior analysis, the majority of TCR beta V segments were productive roughly 90% or roughly 30% of the time.

The chain has TRBV30 and TRBJ2-3; 8 bases align to TRBD2. Specimen: PBMCs. The receptor comes from a man between 35 and 55 years old in good health and CMV-seropositive. CDR3 in amino acids: CAWQPGLEGDTQYF. CDR3 coding DNA: TGTGCCTGGCAACCGGGACTAGAGGGAGATACGCAGTATTTT. The full variable domain, rest sourced from reference TRBV30 and TRBJ2-3, is SQTIHQWPATLVQPVGSPLSLECTVEGTSNPNLYWYRQAAGRGLQLLFYSVGIGQISSEVPQNLSASRPQDRQFILSSKKLLLSDSGFYLCAWQPGLEGDTQYFGPGTRLTVL.